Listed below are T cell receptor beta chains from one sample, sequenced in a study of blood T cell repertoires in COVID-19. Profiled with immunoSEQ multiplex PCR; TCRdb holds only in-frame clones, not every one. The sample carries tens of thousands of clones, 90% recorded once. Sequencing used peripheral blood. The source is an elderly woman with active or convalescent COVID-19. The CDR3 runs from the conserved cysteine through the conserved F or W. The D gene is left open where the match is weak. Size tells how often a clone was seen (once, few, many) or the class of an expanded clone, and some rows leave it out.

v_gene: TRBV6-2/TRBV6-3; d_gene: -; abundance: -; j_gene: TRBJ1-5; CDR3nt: TGTGCCAGCAGTCTCGGACAAGGCAATCAGCCCCAGCATTTT; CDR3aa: CASSLGQGNQPQHF
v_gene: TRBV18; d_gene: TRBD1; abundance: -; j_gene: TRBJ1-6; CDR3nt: TGTGCCAGCTCACCTTCGACAGGGAATTCACCCCTCCACTTT; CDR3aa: CASSPSTGNSPLHF
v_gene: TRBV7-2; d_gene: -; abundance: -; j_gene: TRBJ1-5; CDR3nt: TGTGCCAGCAGCTTAGCGCAACAAGATCAGCCCCAGCATTTT; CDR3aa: CASSLAQQDQPQHF
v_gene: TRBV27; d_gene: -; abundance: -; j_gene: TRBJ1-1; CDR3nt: TGTGCCAGCAGTCTCGTGGGGGGGCTGAACACTGAAGCTTTCTTT; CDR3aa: CASSLVGGLNTEAFF
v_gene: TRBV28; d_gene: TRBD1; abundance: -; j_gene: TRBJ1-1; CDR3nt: TGTGCCAGCAGCCCGGACAGGGTGGTCACTGAAGCTTTCTTT; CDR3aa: CASSPDRVVTEAFF
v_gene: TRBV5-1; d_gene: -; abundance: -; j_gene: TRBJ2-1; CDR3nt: TGCGCCAGCAGCTTTAGCGGAGCCTACAATGAGCAGTTCTTC; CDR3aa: CASSFSGAYNEQFF
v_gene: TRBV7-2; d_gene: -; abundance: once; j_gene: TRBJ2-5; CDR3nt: TGTGCCAGCAGCTTAGCAATTAGGGGGTCCACTCGCCCTAACAAAGAGACCCAGTACTTC; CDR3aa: CASSLAIRGSTRPNKETQYF
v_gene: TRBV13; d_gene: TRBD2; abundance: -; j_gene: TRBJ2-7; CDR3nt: TGTGCCAGCAGCTTCGGGAAGCTAGCGGGAGTCTACGAGCAGTACTTC; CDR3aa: CASSFGKLAGVYEQYF
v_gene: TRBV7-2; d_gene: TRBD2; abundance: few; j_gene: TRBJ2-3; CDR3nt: TGTGCCAGCAGCTTTCGTCTGGCTAGCGGGAGTAGCACAGATACGCAGTATTTT; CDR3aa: CASSFRLASGSSTDTQYF
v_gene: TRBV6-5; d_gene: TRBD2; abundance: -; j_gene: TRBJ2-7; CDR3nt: TGTGCCAGCAGTTCCCCCAAGCGGGGCAAATCCTACGAGCAGTACTTC; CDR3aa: CASSSPKRGKSYEQYF
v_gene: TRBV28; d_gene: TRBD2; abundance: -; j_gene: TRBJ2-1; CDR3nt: TGTGCCAGCAGTCTGACTAGCGGGAGCCCATATTCAAGCTCCTACAATGAGCAGTTCTTC; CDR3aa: CASSLTSGSPYSSSYNEQFF
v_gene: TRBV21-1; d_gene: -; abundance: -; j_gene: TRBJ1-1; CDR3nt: TGTGCCAGCACCCGGGGGAACACTGAAGCTTTCTTT; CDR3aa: CASTRGNTEAFF
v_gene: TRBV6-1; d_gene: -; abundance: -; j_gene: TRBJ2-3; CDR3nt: TGTGCCAGCAGTGAAATCCCGACAGGGAGGTTGGGAGATACGCAGTATTTT; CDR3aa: CASSEIPTGRLGDTQYF
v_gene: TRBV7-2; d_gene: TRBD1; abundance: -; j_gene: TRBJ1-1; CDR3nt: TGTGCCAGCAGCCCTCGGACAGGGAACACTGAAGCTTTCTTT; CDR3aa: CASSPRTGNTEAFF
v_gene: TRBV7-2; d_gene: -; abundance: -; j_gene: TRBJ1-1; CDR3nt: TGTGCCAGCAGCTTAGCGGGCTTGAACACTGAAGCTTTCTTT; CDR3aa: CASSLAGLNTEAFF
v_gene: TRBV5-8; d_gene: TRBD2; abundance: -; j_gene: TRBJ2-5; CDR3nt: TGTGCCAGCAGCTTTGGCGGGAGGGCGGGAGAGACCCAGTACTTC; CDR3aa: CASSFGGRAGETQYF
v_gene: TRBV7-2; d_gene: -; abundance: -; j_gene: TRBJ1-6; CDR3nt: TGTGCCAGCACCGAGCCCGGGTCACCCCTCCACTTT; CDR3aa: CASTEPGSPLHF
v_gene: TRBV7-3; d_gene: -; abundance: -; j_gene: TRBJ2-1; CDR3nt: TGTGCCAGCAGCTTACTTGGCTCGTCCTACAATGAGCAGTTCTTC; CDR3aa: CASSLLGSSYNEQFF
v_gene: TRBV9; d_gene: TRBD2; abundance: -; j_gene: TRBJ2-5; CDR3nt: TGTGCCAGCAGCGTAGGGACTAGCGGGAGTAGGCAAGAGACCCAGTACTTC; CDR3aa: CASSVGTSGSRQETQYF
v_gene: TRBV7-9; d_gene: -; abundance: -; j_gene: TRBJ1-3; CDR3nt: TGTGCCAGCAGCTCATTGGGAAACACCATATATTTT; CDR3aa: CASSSLGNTIYF
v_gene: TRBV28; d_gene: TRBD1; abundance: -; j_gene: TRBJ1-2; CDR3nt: TGTGCCAGCAGTATCGACAGGGGGCTTGGCTACACCTTC; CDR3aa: CASSIDRGLGYTF
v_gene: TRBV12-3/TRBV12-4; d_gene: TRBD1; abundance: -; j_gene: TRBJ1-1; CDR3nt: TGTGCCAGCAGTGTTTCAGGGGGAACTGAAGCTTTCTTT; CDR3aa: CASSVSGGTEAFF
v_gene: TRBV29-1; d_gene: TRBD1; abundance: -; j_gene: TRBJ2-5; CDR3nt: TGCAGCGTTGTTTGGGACAGGGGGCGTGAGACCCAGTACTTC; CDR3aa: CSVVWDRGRETQYF
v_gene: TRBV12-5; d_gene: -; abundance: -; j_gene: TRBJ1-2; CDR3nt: TGTGCTAGTGGTTTGTTTTTAGACAGGATCTATGGCTACACCTTC; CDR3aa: CASGLFLDRIYGYTF
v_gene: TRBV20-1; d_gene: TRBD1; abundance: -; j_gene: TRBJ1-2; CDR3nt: TGCAGTGCTAGTGACCTTGGGACAGGGAACTATGGCTACACCTTC; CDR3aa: CSASDLGTGNYGYTF
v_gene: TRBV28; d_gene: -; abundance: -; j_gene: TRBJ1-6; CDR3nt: TGTGCCAGCAGTTTATTTATCGGGACACCCCTCCACTTT; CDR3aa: CASSLFIGTPLHF
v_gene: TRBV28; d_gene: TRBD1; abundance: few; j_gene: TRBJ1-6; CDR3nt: TGTGCCAGCCGCCCGACAGGGGACAGTTCACCCCTCCACTTT; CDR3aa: CASRPTGDSSPLHF
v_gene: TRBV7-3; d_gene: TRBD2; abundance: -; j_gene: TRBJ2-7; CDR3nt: TGTGCCAGCAGCTTCGATGGTAGCGGGACCTACGAGCAGTACTTC; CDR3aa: CASSFDGSGTYEQYF
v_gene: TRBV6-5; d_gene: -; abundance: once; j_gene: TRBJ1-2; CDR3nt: TGTGCCAGCAGTCCTAATCAGGGATTCTATGGCTACACCTTC; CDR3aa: CASSPNQGFYGYTF
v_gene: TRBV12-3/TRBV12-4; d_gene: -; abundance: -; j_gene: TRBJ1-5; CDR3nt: TGTGCCAGCAGCTCGGGTCAGCCCCAGCATTTT; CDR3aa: CASSSGQPQHF
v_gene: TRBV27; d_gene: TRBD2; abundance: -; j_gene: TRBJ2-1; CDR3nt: TGTGCCAGCACCTTCCTAGCGGGAGGTTACAATGAGCAGTTCTTC; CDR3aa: CASTFLAGGYNEQFF
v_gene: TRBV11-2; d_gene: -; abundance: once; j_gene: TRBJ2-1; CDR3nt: TGTGCCAGCAGCTTAGACCCAACATCCTACAATGAGCAGTTCTTC; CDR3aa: CASSLDPTSYNEQFF
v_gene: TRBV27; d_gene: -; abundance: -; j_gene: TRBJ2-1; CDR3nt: TGTGCCAGCGCCCTAGCCGACGTCTACAATGAGCAGTTCTTC; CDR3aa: CASALADVYNEQFF
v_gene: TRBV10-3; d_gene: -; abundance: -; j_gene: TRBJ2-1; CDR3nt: TGTGCCATCAGTTCTACTAGCAACAATGAGCAGTTCTTC; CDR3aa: CAISSTSNNEQFF
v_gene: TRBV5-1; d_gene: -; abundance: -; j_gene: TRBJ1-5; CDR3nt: TGCGCCAGCAGCGAACAGGGTAATAGCAATCAGCCCCAGCATTTT; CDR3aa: CASSEQGNSNQPQHF
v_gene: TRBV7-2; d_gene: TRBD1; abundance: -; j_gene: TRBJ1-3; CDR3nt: TGTGCCAGCAGCCCCACAGGGGGGATTCCCTCCGGAAACACCATATATTTT; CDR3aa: CASSPTGGIPSGNTIYF
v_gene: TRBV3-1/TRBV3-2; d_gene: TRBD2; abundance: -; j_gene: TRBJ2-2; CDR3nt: TGTGCCAGCAGCCAAGCTTCGGGGGGCGGGGAGCTGTTTTTT; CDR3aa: CASSQASGGGELFF
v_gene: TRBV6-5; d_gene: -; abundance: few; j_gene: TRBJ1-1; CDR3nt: TGTGCCAGCAGTCCACTACAGGGTGTCACTGAAGCTTTCTTT; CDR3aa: CASSPLQGVTEAFF
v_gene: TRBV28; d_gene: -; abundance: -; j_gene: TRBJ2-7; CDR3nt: TGTGCCAGCAGTCTCGAGCGATCCGAGCAGTACTTC; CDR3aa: CASSLERSEQYF
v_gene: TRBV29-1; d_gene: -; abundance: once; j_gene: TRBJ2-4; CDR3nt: TGCAGCGTTGATTTTGGGGAGGACATTCAGTACTTC; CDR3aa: CSVDFGEDIQYF
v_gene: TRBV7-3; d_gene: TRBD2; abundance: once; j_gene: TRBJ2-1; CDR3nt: TGTGCCAGCAGCTTAACGCGGACTAGCGGGAGGAGGAATGAGCAGTTCTTC; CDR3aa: CASSLTRTSGRRNEQFF
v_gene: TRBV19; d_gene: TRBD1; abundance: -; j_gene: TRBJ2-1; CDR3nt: TGTGCCAGTAACAACAGGGGAAGTGGCTACAATGAGCAGTTCTTC; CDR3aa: CASNNRGSGYNEQFF
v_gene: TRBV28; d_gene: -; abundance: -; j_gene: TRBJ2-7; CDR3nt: TGTGCCAGTTGTGTGCGGGGGCCCGAGCAGTACTTC; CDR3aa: CASCVRGPEQYF
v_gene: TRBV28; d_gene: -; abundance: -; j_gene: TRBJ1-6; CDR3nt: TGTGCCACCTACAGACAGCCTAATTCACCCCTCCACTTT; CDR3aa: CATYRQPNSPLHF
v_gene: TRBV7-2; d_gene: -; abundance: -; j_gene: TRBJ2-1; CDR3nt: TGTGCCAGCAGCTTTACGGGAACCAATGAGCAGTTCTTC; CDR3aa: CASSFTGTNEQFF
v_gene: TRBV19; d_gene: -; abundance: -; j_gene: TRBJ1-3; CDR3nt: TGTGCCAGTAGTATAGGACGGCAGGGAGGAAACACCATATATTTT; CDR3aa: CASSIGRQGGNTIYF
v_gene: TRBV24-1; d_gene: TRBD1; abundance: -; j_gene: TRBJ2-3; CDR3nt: TGTGCCACCAGTGATTCGGGACAGGGTTTGGCAGATACGCAGTATTTT; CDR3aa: CATSDSGQGLADTQYF
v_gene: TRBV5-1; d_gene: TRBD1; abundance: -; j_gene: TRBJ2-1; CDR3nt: TGCGCCAGCAGCCTCAACCCCGGGACAGGGGGAAACAATGAGCAGTTCTTC; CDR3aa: CASSLNPGTGGNNEQFF
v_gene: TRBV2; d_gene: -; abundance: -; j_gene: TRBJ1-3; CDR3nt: TGTGCCAGCAGTGAAAGGGGGATCCCCTCTGGAAACACCATATATTTT; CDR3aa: CASSERGIPSGNTIYF
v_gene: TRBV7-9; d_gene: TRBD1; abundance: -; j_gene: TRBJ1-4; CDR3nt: TGTGCCAGCAGCCGCGGGACAGCCAATAATAATGAAAAACTGTTTTTT; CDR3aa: CASSRGTANNNEKLFF
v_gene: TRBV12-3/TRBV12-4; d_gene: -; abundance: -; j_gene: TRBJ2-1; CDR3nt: TGTGCCAGCAGTTTAGCTATACTAGCGCAGTTCTTC; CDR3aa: CASSLAILAQFF
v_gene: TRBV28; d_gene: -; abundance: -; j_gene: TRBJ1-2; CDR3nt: TGTGCCAGCTGTTGGCTCCGACAAAACTATGGCTACACCTTC; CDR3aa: CASCWLRQNYGYTF
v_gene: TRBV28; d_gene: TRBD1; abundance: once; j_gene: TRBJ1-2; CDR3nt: TGTGCCAGCAGTTCCCTGACCGGGACAGCCAAAACTAACTATGGCTACACCTTC; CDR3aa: CASSSLTGTAKTNYGYTF
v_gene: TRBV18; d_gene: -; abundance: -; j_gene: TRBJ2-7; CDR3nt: TGTGCCAGCTCACAAAGCCCCCGGACAGAAGGGATTAGGAACGAGCAGTACTTC; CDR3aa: CASSQSPRTEGIRNEQYF